The rows below give T cell receptor beta chains drawn from one sample of a study of blood T cell repertoires in COVID-19. The protocol was immunoSEQ multiplex PCR, while the TCRdb copy is restricted to in-frame clones and leaves out a portion. The data contain tens of thousands of clones, more than 70% of them singletons. Sequencing was carried out using peripheral blood. The source is a man aged 60-69 years with active or convalescent COVID-19. CDR3s leave out the opening cysteine and the closing phenylalanine or tryptophan. The D gene is left open where the match is weak.

j_call cdr3_length d_call v_call cdr3_aa
TRBJ1-5 12 TRBD1 TRBV27 ASSWDRGDQPQH
TRBJ2-2 14 . TRBV5-4 ASSPPRGMGTGELF
TRBJ1-5 12 . TRBV6-5 ASSQTSSNQPQH
TRBJ2-7 12 . TRBV6-6 ASSTSGQSYEQY
TRBJ1-4 12 TRBD1 TRBV5-1 ASSRQGVGEKLF
TRBJ1-2 12 . TRBV2 ASSDGGEGYGYT
TRBJ2-7 13 . TRBV2 ASRGSLAAGYEQY
TRBJ1-1 15 TRBD1 TRBV7-8 ASSLTGTGAMNTEAF
TRBJ2-7 14 TRBD2 TRBV7-2 ASSRIPTSGGYEQY
TRBJ1-1 10 . TRBV29-1 SVVGVNTEAF
TRBJ1-2 11 . TRBV11-2 ASSPYASYGYT
TRBJ1-5 12 . TRBV10-3 AISEQGSNQPQH
TRBJ2-7 11 TRBD2 TRBV7-3 ASSSGLEGEQY